Below, one T cell receptor (beta chain) is given with its context. What it binds is not known. V gave up 5 bases and J gave up 3 bases, with 13 bases separating them. Germline CDR1 reads ENHRY; CDR2 reads SYGVKD. The CDR3 runs to 14 residues. Only in-frame clones appear in the TCRdb table, and some are missing; sequencing was by immunoSEQ multiplex PCR. The data show about 46,000 clones, around 87% seen once. This specimen belongs to a study of OX40 agonist ivuxolimab in advanced cancers. The overall study: Ivuxolimab was delivered to patients intravenously every 2 weeks at doses spanning 0.01 to 10 mg/kg. Subjects had a mean age of around 60 years, with a range of roughly 23 to 79; approximately 83% were male.

Study-wide findings and caveats: At doses 0.1 to 3.0 mg/kg, CD4+ and CD8+ clones expanded. CD8+ T cells (on average) carried more expanded clones than CD4+ T cells.

This specimen was CD4+ or CD8+ T cells sorted from blood, taken in a trial of the OX40 agonist ivuxolimab. The chain has TRBV10-3 and TRBJ2-5; D may match TRBD1 or TRBD2 (5 bases each). The sequence came from an adult with an advanced solid tumor such as melanoma, head and neck, liver or kidney cancer. CDR3 in DNA: TGTGCCATCAGTCCTACGGGGCAGAAAGAGACCCAGTACTTC. Encoded protein: CAISPTGQKETQYF.